The TCR beta chain described here comes from a study of T-cell reconstitution after alpha-beta-depleted transplantation in children. Study outcomes and limitations: The origin of alpha-beta T cells about two months after transplant was reportedly several hundred expanded graft clones. One year after transplant, T-cell counts and diversity came mostly from newly produced T cells.

In regard to this clonotype: Its antigen is unknown.

Trimming removed 1 base at V and 6 bases at J, with 17 bases between. Germline V gives CDR1 SGHDT, CDR2 YYEEEE. The CDR3 spans 16 residues. A TCRbeta library incorporating unique molecular identifiers was prepared. TCRdb independently ran MiXCR on the PCR reads; one entry per CDR3 protein. The profile covers around 130,000 distinct CDR3 sequences, with 8% to 10% appearing a single time and less than 25% taken by the ten largest. The chain has TRBV5-6 and TRBJ2-1; D may correspond to TRBD1 or TRBD2 (5 bases each). The starting material was PBMCs, mostly from graft donor cells, obtained 180 days after TCRalphabeta/CD19-depleted stem cell transplant. The TCR sequence derives from a girl under three years old who had a stem cell transplant for combined immunodeficiency, so the T cells may come from the graft donor. The CDR3 region is CASSLIPGLRPNEQFF. As DNA, the CDR3 is TGTGCCAGCAGCTTGATCCCGGGGCTACGCCCCAATGAGCAGTTCTTC.